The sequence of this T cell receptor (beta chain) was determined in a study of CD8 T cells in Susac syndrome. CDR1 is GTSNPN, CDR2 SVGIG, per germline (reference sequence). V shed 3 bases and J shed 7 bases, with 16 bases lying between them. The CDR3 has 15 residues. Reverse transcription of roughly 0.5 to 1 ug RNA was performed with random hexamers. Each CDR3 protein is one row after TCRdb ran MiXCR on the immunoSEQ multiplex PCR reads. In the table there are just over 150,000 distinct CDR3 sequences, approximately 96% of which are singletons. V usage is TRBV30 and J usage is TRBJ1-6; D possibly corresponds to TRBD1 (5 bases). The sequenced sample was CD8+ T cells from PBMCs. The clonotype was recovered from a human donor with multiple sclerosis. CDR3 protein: CAWRQYRRVNSPLHF. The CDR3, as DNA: TGTGCCTGGAGGCAATACAGGAGGGTGAATTCACCCCTCCACTTT. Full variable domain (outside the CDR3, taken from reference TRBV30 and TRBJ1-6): SQTIHQWPATLVQPVGSPLSLECTVEGTSNPNLYWYRQAAGRGLQLLFYSVGIGQISSEVPQNLSASRPQDRQFILSSKKLLLSDSGFYLCAWRQYRRVNSPLHFGNGTRLTVT.